The 31 T cell receptor beta chains reported below all come from one sample, sequenced in a study of blood T cell repertoires in COVID-19. TCRdb keeps only in-frame clones here, not all; method: immunoSEQ multiplex PCR. The sample has fewer than 85,000 clones; about 74% are singletons. The sequencing sample was made of peripheral blood. The receptor set was obtained from a man between 65 and 85 years old with COVID-19, enrolled during active disease.

The chain couples TRBV28 to TRBJ2-1; 9 positions match TRBD2. V was pared by 10 bases and J by 2 bases, with 9 bases of the junction left unmatched. CDR3 length: 15 residues. Looked up from germline, CDR1 is MDHEN and CDR2 is SYDVKM. Here the CDR3 DNA reads TGTGCCACCTTATCGGCGGGAGGGCCCTACAATGAGCAGTTCTTC. Its protein product is CATLSAGGPYNEQFF. The full variable domain, rest sourced from reference TRBV28 and TRBJ2-1, is DVKVTQSSRYLVKRTGEKVFLECVQDMDHENMFWYRQDPGLGLRLIYFSYDVKMKEKGDIPEGYSVSREKKERFSLILESASTNQTSMYLCATLSAGGPYNEQFFGPGTRLTVL.

The chain joins TRBV6-2 or TRBV6-3 to TRBJ1-2; possibly TRBD1 for D (5 bases). V was clipped by 2 bases and J by 0 bases, with 16 bases between them. CDR1 MNHEY and CDR2 SVGEGT come from the germline V gene. The CDR3 has 17 amino acids. The CDR3 loop is CASSYPLHGASNYGYTF. In DNA form, the CDR3 reads TGTGCCAGCAGTTACCCACTACATGGGGCCTCTAACTATGGCTACACCTTC.

In nucleotides, the CDR3 is TGCGCCAGCCAACCGAGCTCTAGCGGGAGGGCCTACGAGCAGTACTTC. Its translation: CASQPSSSGRAYEQYF. The chain links TRBV5-1 to TRBJ2-7; 12 positions agree with TRBD2. The J segment lost 2 bases and the V segment lost 7 bases, leaving 10 bases of the junction unmatched. The CDR3 sequence is 16 residues long. Per the germline V gene, CDR1 is SGHRS and CDR2 is YFSETQ.

The CDR3 bases are TGTGCCAGCAGGTCCAGAAAGGAGTCTTACGAGCAGTACTTC. It is translated as CASRSRKESYEQYF. The chain has TRBV6-5 and TRBJ2-7; no clear D gene. Looked up from germline, CDR1 is MNHEY and CDR2 is SVGAGI. The CDR3 has 14 residues. Trimming pared 6 bases from V and 4 bases from J, leaving 16 bases between.

The V gene is TRBV2, the J gene TRBJ1-2; possible D gene TRBD1, 5 bases. CDR1 and CDR2 (germline): SNHLY, FYNNEI. There are 14 residues in the CDR3. The germline V and J ends were trimmed by 6 bases and 8 bases, with 19 bases remaining between them. The CDR3 sequence: CASSTRGSSGGYTF. The CDR3 DNA follows: TGTGCCAGCAGCACCCGGGGGTCCTCGGGCGGCTACACCTTC.

This chain connects TRBV28 to TRBJ2-1; the match to TRBD2 covers 9 bases. V lost 5 bases to trimming and J lost 2 bases; unmatched junction nucleotides: 10. The CDR3 covers 17 residues. Germline CDR1 reads MDHEN; CDR2 reads SYDVKM. CDR3 DNA sequence: TGTGCCAGCAGTAGTTTCAGACTAGCGGTTACCTACAATGAGCAGTTCTTC. Residues: CASSSFRLAVTYNEQFF.

This clone was found once. J is TRBJ1-1 and V is TRBV5-1; D is unclear. V dropped 4 bases and J dropped 1 base, with 8 bases sitting between them. Germline assignment: CDR1 SGHRS and CDR2 YFSETQ. The CDR3 loop spans 13 amino acids. The CDR3 coding sequence is TGCGCCAGCAGCAGCAATGGGAACACTGAAGCTTTCTTT. It translates to CASSSNGNTEAFF.

This clone turned up a few times. The J gene is TRBJ1-2, the V gene TRBV7-9, with 8 positions matching TRBD1. This CDR3 spans 13 amino acids. Losses at the gene ends were 2 bases for V and 8 bases for J; bases not matched to a gene: 4. Germline V CDR1 and CDR2: SEHNR, FQNEAQ (reference sequence). The DNA for the CDR3 is TGTGCCAGCAGCTTACCAGGGGGCGCAGGCTACACCTTC. This codes for CASSLPGGAGYTF.

This clone was counted between two and nine times. The chain carries TRBV25-1 and TRBJ1-2; 9 positions match TRBD1. This CDR3 has 14 amino acids. The J segment lost 5 bases and the V segment lost 6 bases, leaving 7 bases of the junction unmatched. CDR1 is MGHDK and CDR2 is SYGVNS in the germline V gene. The CDR3: CASSTGGFWYGYTF. The CDR3, as DNA: TGTGCCAGCAGCACAGGGGGCTTTTGGTATGGCTACACCTTC.

The V and J genes are TRBV7-2 and TRBJ2-1; D is uncertain. Germline CDR1 and CDR2: SGHTA and FQGNSA. The CDR3 spans 17 residues. V was trimmed by 6 bases and J by 5 bases, leaving 23 bases between them. The CDR3 reads CASSLNVIRSLNNEQFF. Written as DNA, the CDR3 is TGTGCCAGCAGTCTTAATGTTATTCGAAGCCTTAACAATGAGCAGTTCTTC. The full variable domain, in which reference TRBV7-2 and TRBJ2-1 provide the parts outside the CDR3, is GAGVSQSPSNKVTEKGKDVELRCDPISGHTALYWYRQSLGQGLEFLIYFQGNSAPDKSGLPSDRFSAERTGGSVSTLTIQRTQQEDSAVYLCASSLNVIRSLNNEQFFGPGTRLTVL.

About this clone: The junction differs from germline at one of its ends, possibly a read error. The gene calls are TRBV24-1 and TRBJ1-1; D is unclear. CDR1 is KGHDR, CDR2 SFDVKD, per germline. The CDR3 consists of 12 residues. The CDR3 loop is CATSDLDTEAFF. The CDR3, as DNA: TGTGCCACCAGTGATTTGGACACAGAAGCTTTCTTT.

This clone was detected once. The genes are TRBV30 and TRBJ2-7, with TRBD2 matching 14 bases. The germline CDR1 and CDR2 sequences are GTSNPN and SVGIG (reference sequence). The junction had 2 bases not matched to a gene; V was cut back by 0 bases and J by 7 bases. This CDR3 has 14 amino acids. CDR3 loop: CAWSVGTSGSEQYF. In nucleotides, the CDR3 is TGTGCCTGGAGTGTCGGGACTAGCGGGAGTGAGCAGTACTTC.

This chain joins TRBV5-1 and TRBJ2-3, with TRBD1 as a possible D gene (6 bases). The germline V gene has CDR1 SGHRS and CDR2 YFSETQ. Trimming took off 1 base at V and 0 bases at J, with 9 bases between the two ends. The CDR3 loop spans 15 amino acids. This CDR3 is CASSLQDSSTDTQYF. CDR3 nucleotides: TGCGCCAGCAGCTTGCAGGACAGTAGCACAGATACGCAGTATTTT.

This CDR3 is CASRELGQGFYEQYF. The CDR3, as DNA: TGTGCCAGCAGAGAGTTAGGACAGGGATTCTACGAGCAGTACTTC. This chain uses TRBV11-2 with TRBJ2-7, with 8 bases identical to TRBD1. CDR1 and CDR2 from the germline V gene are SGHAT and FQNNGV. The CDR3 loop spans 15 amino acids. J gave up 3 bases and V 6 bases, and 10 bases lay outside the gene matches. Drawing the rest from reference TRBV11-2 and TRBJ2-7, the complete variable domain is EAGVAQSPRYKIIEKRQSVAFWCNPISGHATLYWYQQILGQGPKLLIQFQNNGVVDDSQLPKDRFSAERLKGVDSTLKIQPAKLEDSAVYLCASRELGQGFYEQYFGPGTRLTVT.

This rearrangement joins TRBV27 to TRBJ1-1; D is unclear. Germline V lookup: CDR1 MNHEY, CDR2 SMNVEV (reference sequence). This CDR3 has 13 residues. Trimming removed 3 bases from V and 4 bases from J, with 9 bases in between. CDR3 protein: CASSFAGGTEAFF. The CDR3 DNA follows: TGTGCCAGCAGTTTCGCAGGAGGCACTGAAGCTTTCTTT.

V and J are TRBV6-2 or TRBV6-3 and TRBJ2-7; 10 bases agree with TRBD1. The CDR3 totals 15 residues. Germline CDR1 MNHEY, CDR2 SVGEGT. The trim removed 2 bases at V and 4 bases at J, leaving 5 bases unmatched. Here the CDR3 DNA reads TGTGCCAGCAGTTACCCCGACAGGGGGCGGTACGAGCAGTACTTC. The encoded protein is CASSYPDRGRYEQYF.

The CDR3 protein is CASSTVGLAGYTDTQYF. The CDR3 DNA is TGCGCCAGCAGCACCGTCGGACTAGCGGGATACACAGATACGCAGTATTTT. The gene calls are TRBV5-1 and TRBJ2-3, with 12 bases that match TRBD2. Germline V gene data show CDR1 as SGHRS and CDR2 as YFSETQ. V lost 4 bases to trimming and J lost 2 bases; unmatched junction nucleotides: 8. This CDR3 region has 17 residues.

This sequence joins TRBV7-8 and TRBJ2-2; 15 bases line up with TRBD2. Germline lookup yields CDR1 SGHVS and CDR2 FQNEAQ. The CDR3 extends over 18 amino acids. Losses at the gene ends were 4 bases for V and 1 base for J; bases not matched to a gene: 4. CDR3 in DNA: TGTGCCAGCAGCTACCCGGGACTAGCGGGAGGGAACACCGGGGAGCTGTTTTTT. The encoded protein is CASSYPGLAGGNTGELFF.

This clone has more than one count but fewer than ten. The chain employs TRBV4-1 and TRBJ2-7, with D perhaps TRBD1 (7 bases). The CDR3 has 17 residues. Trimming cost V 0 bases and J 1 base, with 16 bases left between them. Germline V lookup: CDR1 MGHRA, CDR2 YSYEKL. The CDR3 reads CASSQDARAGQSYEQYF. CDR3 coding DNA: TGCGCCAGCAGCCAAGATGCCAGGGCGGGACAGTCCTACGAGCAGTACTTC.

V is TRBV3-1 (or the pseudogene TRBV3-2) and J is TRBJ2-1; 9 nucleotides agree with TRBD2. The CDR3 loop spans 22 amino acids. Losses at the gene ends were 3 bases for V and 9 bases for J; bases not matched to a gene: 30. Germline V CDR1 and CDR2: LGHDT, YNNKEL (reference sequence). The CDR3 here is CASSQDILGLANGKPTYCEQFF. Here the CDR3 DNA reads TGTGCCAGCAGCCAGGACATCTTGGGACTAGCTAACGGAAAGCCTACCTACTGTGAGCAGTTCTTC.

This chain joins TRBV4-2 and TRBJ1-2; D is possibly TRBD1 (5 bases). CDR1 is LGHNA, CDR2 YNFKEQ, per germline. CDR3 length: 17 residues. Trimming pared 1 base from V and 6 bases from J, leaving 21 bases between. The CDR3 loop is CASSQVNGGGALDGYTF. The CDR3 bases are TGTGCCAGCAGCCAAGTTAACGGGGGGGGAGCCCTGGATGGCTACACCTTC.

This clone was detected once. The chain recombines TRBV6-6 with TRBJ2-2, with D possibly matching TRBD2 (6 bases). The CDR3 spans 15 residues. CDR1 and CDR2 (germline): MNHNY, SVGAGI (reference sequence). With 6 bases removed from V and 4 bases from J, the gap between germline ends came to 15 bases. Written as DNA, the CDR3 is TGTGCCAGCAGGCAGGCTTTGGGGGGCACCGGGGAGCTGTTTTTT. Protein: CASRQALGGTGELFF.

The rearrangement links TRBV6-2 or TRBV6-3 to TRBJ1-2; D perhaps matches TRBD1 (6 bases). The V and J ends lost 0 bases and 3 bases respectively, with 14 bases between them. CDR1 MNHEY and CDR2 SVGEGT come from the germline V gene. The CDR3 consists of 16 residues. The CDR3 loop reads CASSYSSTQGDYGYTF. The CDR3 DNA is TGTGCCAGCAGTTACTCCTCCACACAGGGAGACTATGGCTACACCTTC.

The V and J genes are TRBV7-3 and TRBJ1-1; D not certain. The CDR3 contains 13 residues. The ends were cut back, 8 bases at V and 3 bases at J, with 13 bases in the middle. CDR1 is SGHTA and CDR2 is FQGTGA in the germline V gene. The CDR3 DNA sequence: TGTGCCAGCTCACGGGATCGTCACACTGAAGCTTTCTTT. As protein: CASSRDRHTEAFF.

This clone has a single count. The chain couples TRBV5-1 to TRBJ1-1, with D uncertain. This CDR3 region has 13 residues. Trimming removed 4 bases from V and 0 bases from J, with 7 bases in between. Per the germline V gene, CDR1 is SGHRS and CDR2 is YFSETQ. The CDR3 protein is CASSSRVNTEAFF. The CDR3 DNA sequence: TGCGCCAGCAGCAGCCGAGTGAACACTGAAGCTTTCTTT.

This clone is medium-sized (0.01 to 0.1%). The chain joins TRBV5-1 to TRBJ2-1, with 9 bases identical to TRBD1. CDR3 size: 13 residues. Germline V lookup: CDR1 SGHRS, CDR2 YFSETQ. V lost 3 bases to trimming and J lost 7 bases; unmatched junction nucleotides: 2. This CDR3 reads CASSSDRGNEQFF. CDR3 in DNA: TGCGCCAGCAGCTCCGACAGGGGGAATGAGCAGTTCTTC.

This chain joins TRBV3-1 (or the pseudogene TRBV3-2) and TRBJ1-4, with D possibly being TRBD1 (5 bases). Germline V lookup: CDR1 LGHDT, CDR2 YNNKEL (reference sequence). V dropped 3 bases and J dropped 7 bases, with 12 bases sitting between them. This CDR3 spans 14 amino acids. The CDR3 spells CASSQYQQAEKLFF. CDR3 in DNA: TGTGCCAGCAGCCAGTATCAACAGGCTGAAAAACTGTTTTTT.

The chain is built from TRBV5-6 and TRBJ2-1; perhaps TRBD2 as D (5 bases). V was pared by 1 base and J by 6 bases, with 17 bases between. The CDR3 runs 16 residues. The germline V gene has CDR1 SGHDT and CDR2 YYEEEE. CDR3 region: CASSLRRLTGVNEQFF. In DNA, the CDR3 is TGTGCCAGCAGCTTGCGTCGTCTCACCGGGGTCAATGAGCAGTTCTTC. The full variable domain, with the rest looked up from reference TRBV5-6 and TRBJ2-1, is DAGVTQSPTHLIKTRGQQVTLRCSPKSGHDTVSWYQQALGQGPQFIFQYYEEEERQRGNFPDRFSGHQFPNYSSELNVNALLLGDSALYLCASSLRRLTGVNEQFFGPGTRLTVL.

This sequence joins TRBV19 and TRBJ2-4; TRBD2 matches 7 bases. This CDR3 contains 17 residues. V gave up 0 bases and J gave up 1 base; unmatched junction bases: 6. Germline CDR1 LNHDA, CDR2 SQIVND (reference sequence). The chain's CDR3 is CASSIDWAAGAKNIQYF. CDR3 DNA: TGTGCCAGTAGTATAGATTGGGCAGCGGGGGCCAAAAACATTCAGTACTTC.

The chain carries TRBV2 and TRBJ1-5, with 7 bases fitting TRBD1. The CDR3 is 15 residues long. Per germline, CDR1 SNHLY and CDR2 FYNNEI. J was trimmed by 6 bases and V by 5 bases; bases with no gene match: 10. CDR3 coding DNA: TGTGCCAGCAGTCCGACAGGGTATCTCGGTCAGCCCCAGCATTTT. Its translation is CASSPTGYLGQPQHF.

The chain combines TRBV20-1 with TRBJ2-3; 7 bases match TRBD2. Germline CDR1 and CDR2: DFQATT and SNEGSKA (reference sequence). V gave up 3 bases and J gave up 0 bases; unmatched junction bases: 6. This CDR3 region has 15 residues. The CDR3 DNA sequence: TGCAGTGCTAGTGGGGGGAGGGCAAGCACAGATACGCAGTATTTT. The encoded protein is CSASGGRASTDTQYF.